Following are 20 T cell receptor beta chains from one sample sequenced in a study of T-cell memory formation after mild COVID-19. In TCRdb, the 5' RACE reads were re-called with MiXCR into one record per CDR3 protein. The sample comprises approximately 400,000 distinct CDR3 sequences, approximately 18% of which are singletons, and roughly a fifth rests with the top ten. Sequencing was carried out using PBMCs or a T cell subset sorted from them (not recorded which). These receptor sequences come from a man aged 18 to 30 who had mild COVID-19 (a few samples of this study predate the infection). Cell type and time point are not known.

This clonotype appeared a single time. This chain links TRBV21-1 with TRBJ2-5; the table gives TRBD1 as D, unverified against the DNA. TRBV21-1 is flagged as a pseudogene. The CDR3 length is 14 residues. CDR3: CASSSRTGQETQYF. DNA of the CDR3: TGTGCCAGCAGCTCCCGGACAGGTCAAGAGACCCAGTACTTC.

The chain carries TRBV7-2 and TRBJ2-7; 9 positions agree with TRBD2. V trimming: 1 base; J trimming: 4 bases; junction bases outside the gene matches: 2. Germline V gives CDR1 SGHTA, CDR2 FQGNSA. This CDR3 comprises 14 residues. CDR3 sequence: CASSLGGGVYEQYV. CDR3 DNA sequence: TGTGCCAGCAGCTTAGGCGGGGGGGTTTACGAGCAGTACGTC.

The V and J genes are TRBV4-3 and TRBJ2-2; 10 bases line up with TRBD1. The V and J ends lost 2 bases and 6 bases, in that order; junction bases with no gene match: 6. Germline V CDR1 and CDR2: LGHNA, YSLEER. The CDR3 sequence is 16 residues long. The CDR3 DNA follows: TGCGCCAGCAGCCAAAGTTTGGGACAGGGGTCCGGGGAGCTGTTTTTT. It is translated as CASSQSLGQGSGELFF.

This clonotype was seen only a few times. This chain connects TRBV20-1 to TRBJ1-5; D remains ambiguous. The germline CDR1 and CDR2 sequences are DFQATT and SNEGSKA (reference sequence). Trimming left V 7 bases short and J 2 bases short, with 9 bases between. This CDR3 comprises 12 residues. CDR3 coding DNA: TGCAGTGTCATTGCCGGCAATCAGCCCCAGCATTTT. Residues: CSVIAGNQPQHF.

CDR3 sequence reads: CASSYRGNYGYTF. As DNA, the CDR3 is TGTGCCAGCAGCTACAGGGGTAACTATGGCTACACCTTC. The V and J genes are TRBV7-2 and TRBJ1-2, with 7 bases aligning to TRBD1. Losses at the gene ends were 4 bases for V and 1 base for J; bases not matched to a gene: 0. The germline V gene encodes CDR1 SGHTA and CDR2 FQGNSA. This CDR3 has 13 residues.

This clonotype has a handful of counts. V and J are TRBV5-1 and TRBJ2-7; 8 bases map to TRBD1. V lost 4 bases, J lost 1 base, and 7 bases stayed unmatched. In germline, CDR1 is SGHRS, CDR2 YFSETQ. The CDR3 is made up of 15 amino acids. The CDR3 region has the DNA TGCGCCAGCAGCGCGGGGACAGGTTATTCCTACGAGCAGTACGTC. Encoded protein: CASSAGTGYSYEQYV.

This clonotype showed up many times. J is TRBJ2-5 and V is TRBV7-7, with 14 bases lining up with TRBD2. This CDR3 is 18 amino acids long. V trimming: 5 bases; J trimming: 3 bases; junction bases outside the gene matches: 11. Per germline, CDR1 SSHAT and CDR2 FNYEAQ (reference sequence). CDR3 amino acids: CASSLNIRLAGGEETQYF. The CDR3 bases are TGTGCCAGCAGCCTGAATATCAGACTAGCGGGGGGGGAAGAGACCCAGTACTTC.

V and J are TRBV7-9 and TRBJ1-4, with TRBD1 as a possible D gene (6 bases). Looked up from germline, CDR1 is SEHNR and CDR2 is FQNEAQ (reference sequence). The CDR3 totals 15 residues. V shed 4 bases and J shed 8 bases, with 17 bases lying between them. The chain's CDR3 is CASSSGTPGYEKLFF. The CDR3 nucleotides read TGTGCCAGCAGCTCAGGGACACCAGGCTACGAAAAACTGTTTTTT.

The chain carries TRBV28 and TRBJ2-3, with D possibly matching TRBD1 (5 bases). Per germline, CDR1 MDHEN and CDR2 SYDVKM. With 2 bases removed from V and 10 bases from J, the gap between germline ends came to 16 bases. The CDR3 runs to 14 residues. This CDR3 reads CASSLEDMGPPQYF. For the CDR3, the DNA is TGTGCCAGCAGTTTAGAGGACATGGGCCCGCCGCAGTATTTT.

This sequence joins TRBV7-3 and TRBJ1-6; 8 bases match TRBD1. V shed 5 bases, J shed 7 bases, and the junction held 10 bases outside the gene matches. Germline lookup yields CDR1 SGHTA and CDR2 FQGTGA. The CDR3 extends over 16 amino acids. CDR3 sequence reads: CASSSGQGVRNSPLHF. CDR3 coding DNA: TGTGCCAGCAGCAGCGGACAGGGCGTTCGGAATTCACCCCTCCACTTT.

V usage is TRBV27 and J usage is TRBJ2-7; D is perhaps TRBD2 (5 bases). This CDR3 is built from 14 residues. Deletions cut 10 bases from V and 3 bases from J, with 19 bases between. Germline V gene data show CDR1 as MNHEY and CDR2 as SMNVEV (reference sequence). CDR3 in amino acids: CATVAVGKDYEQYV. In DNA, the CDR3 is TGTGCCACCGTGGCGGTCGGGAAGGACTACGAGCAGTACGTC.

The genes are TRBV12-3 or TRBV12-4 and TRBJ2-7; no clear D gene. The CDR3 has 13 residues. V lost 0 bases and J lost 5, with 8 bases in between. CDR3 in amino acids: CASSLAGLNEQYV. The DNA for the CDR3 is TGTGCCAGCAGTTTAGCAGGGCTGAACGAGCAGTACGTC.

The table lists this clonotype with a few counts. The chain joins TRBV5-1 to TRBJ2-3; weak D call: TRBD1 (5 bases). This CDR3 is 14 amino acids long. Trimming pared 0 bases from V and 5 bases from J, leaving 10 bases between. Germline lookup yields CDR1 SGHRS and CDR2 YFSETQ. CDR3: CASSLGEGVDTQYF. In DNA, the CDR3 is TGCGCCAGCAGCTTGGGGGAAGGGGTAGATACGCAGTATTTT.

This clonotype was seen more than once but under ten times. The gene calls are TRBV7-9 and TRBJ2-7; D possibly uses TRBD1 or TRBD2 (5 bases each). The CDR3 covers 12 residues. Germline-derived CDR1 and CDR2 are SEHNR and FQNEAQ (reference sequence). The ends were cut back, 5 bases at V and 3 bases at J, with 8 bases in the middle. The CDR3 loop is CASSRDGYEQYV. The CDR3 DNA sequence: TGTGCCAGCAGCCGGGACGGCTACGAGCAGTACGTC.

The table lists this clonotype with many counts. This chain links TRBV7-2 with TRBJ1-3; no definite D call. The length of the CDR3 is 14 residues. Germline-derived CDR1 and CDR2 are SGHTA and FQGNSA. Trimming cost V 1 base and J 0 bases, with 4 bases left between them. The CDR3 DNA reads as TGTGCCAGCAGCTTAGGGATCTCTGGAAACACCATATATTTT. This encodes CASSLGISGNTIYF.

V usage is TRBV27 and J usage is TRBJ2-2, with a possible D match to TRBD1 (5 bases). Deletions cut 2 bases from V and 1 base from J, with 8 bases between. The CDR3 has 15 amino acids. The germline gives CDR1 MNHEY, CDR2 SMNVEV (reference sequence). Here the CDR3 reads CASSLQGMNTGELFF. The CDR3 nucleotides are TGTGCCAGCAGTTTACAGGGAATGAACACCGGGGAGCTGTTTTTT.

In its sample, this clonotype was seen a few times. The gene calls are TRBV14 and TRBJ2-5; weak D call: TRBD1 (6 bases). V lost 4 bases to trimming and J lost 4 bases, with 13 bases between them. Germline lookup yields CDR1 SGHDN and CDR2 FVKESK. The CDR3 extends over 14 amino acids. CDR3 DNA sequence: TGTGCCAGCAGCCCCCAGGGGTTGGGAGAGACCCAGTACTTC. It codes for CASSPQGLGETQYF.

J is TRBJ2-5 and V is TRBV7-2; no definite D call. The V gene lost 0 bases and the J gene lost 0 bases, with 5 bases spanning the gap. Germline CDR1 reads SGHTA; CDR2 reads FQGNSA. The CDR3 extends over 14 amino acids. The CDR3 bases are TGTGCCAGCAGCTTAGCGGGGAACCAAGAGACCCAGTACTTC. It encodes CASSLAGNQETQYF.

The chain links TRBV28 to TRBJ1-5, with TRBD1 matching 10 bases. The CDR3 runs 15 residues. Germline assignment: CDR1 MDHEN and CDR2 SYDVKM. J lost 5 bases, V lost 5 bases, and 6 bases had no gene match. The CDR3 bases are TGTGCCAGCAGTCCCCCGGACAGGGGGGATCAGCCCCAGCATTTT. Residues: CASSPPDRGDQPQHF.

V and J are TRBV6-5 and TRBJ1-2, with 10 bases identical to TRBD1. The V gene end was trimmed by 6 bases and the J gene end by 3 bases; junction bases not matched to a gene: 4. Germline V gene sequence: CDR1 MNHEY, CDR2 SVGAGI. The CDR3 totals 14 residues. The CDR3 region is CASSRDRGYYGYTF. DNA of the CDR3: TGTGCCAGCAGCCGGGACAGGGGATACTATGGCTACACCTTC.